The next 5 T cell receptor beta chains were all read from a single sample in a study of beta chain features in type 1 diabetes. Reverse transcription of all isolated RNA meant that expressed TCRB transcripts were sequenced. Libraries were prepared by immunoSEQ multiplex PCR; TCRdb keeps only in-frame clonotypes and omits some of them. Among 150,000 to 170,000 clones listed, roughly 8% were seen once. The source material was central memory CD4+ T cells from blood. These TCRs come from a man between 18 and 35 years old in good health.

This rearrangement joins TRBV28 to TRBJ1-1; D remains ambiguous. CDR1 MDHEN and CDR2 SYDVKM come from the germline V gene. CDR3 length: 11 residues. The V and J ends lost 5 bases and 5 bases respectively, with 6 bases between them. CDR3 bases: TGTGCCAGCAGTCCTAGGACTGAAGCTTTCTTT. Protein product: CASSPRTEAFF.

At least ten counts were recorded for this clone. This chain links TRBV4-3 with TRBJ2-7; D remains ambiguous. This CDR3 has 13 residues. Trimming pared 1 base from V and 2 bases from J, leaving 6 bases between. Germline V gives CDR1 LGHNA, CDR2 YSLEER. The CDR3 sequence: CASSQVVAYEQYF. CDR3 bases: TGCGCCAGCAGCCAAGTAGTAGCCTACGAGCAGTACTTC.

The chain uses TRBV15 and TRBJ1-2, with D hard to call. The CDR3 runs to 14 residues. Trimming removed 0 bases at V and 2 bases at J, with 7 bases between. CDR1 is LNHNV and CDR2 is YYDKDF in the germline V gene (reference sequence). In DNA, the CDR3 is TGTGCCACCAGCAGAGATCCCTTGAACTATGGCTACACCTTC. It translates to CATSRDPLNYGYTF.

This clone has more than one count but fewer than ten. This chain links TRBV28 with TRBJ2-2, with 7 nucleotides matching TRBD2. CDR3 size: 17 residues. CDR1 and CDR2 from the germline V gene are MDHEN and SYDVKM. With V trimmed by 0 bases and J by 0 bases, 4 bases remained unmatched. In DNA form, the CDR3 reads TGTGCCAGCAGTTTATGGGCTAGCGGCGCGAACACCGGGGAGCTGTTTTTT. Its protein is CASSLWASGANTGELFF.

This clone was detected many times. At one boundary the junction diverges from the germline segment, which might be a read error. The chain uses TRBV19 and TRBJ2-6, with D maybe TRBD2 (6 bases). Germline CDR1 reads LNHDA; CDR2 reads SQIVND (reference sequence). There are 12 residues in the CDR3. The CDR3 nucleotides read TGTGCCAGTAGTTTCGGGGGCAACGTCCTGACTTTC. Translating it yields CASSFGGNVLTF.